This TCR beta chain was sequenced in a study of CD8 T cells in ankylosing spondylitis. Broader study findings: Enrichment of disease-linked clones was reportedly significant in matched ankylosing spondylitis synovial fluid. The study identified a TCR beta motif of under 10 highly homologous variants that appeared characteristic of ankylosing spondylitis blood. Researchers report that disease-linked clones proved CD8+ and relatively rare in peripheral blood.

This clonotype turned up a few times. Antigen: not known. A single record per CDR3 protein comes from TCRdb applying MiXCR to the 5' RACE reads. The sample lists about 100,000 distinct CDR3 sequences, 24% occurring once. Germline CDR1 is LGHDT and CDR2 is YNNKEL (reference sequence). V lost 4 bases, J lost 4 bases, and 19 bases lay in between. CDR3 length equals 16 residues. This TCR derives from a male donor with ankylosing spondylitis. The V gene is TRBV3-1, the J gene TRBJ2-5; D could derive from TRBD1 or TRBD2 (5 bases each). Sequencing was carried out using synovial fluid, either unsorted or a sorted T cell fraction (not recorded which). The CDR3 sequence: CASSPLGSTGGETQYF. CDR3 nucleotide sequence: TGTGCCAGCAGCCCGCTAGGGAGCACAGGAGGAGAGACCCAGTACTTC.